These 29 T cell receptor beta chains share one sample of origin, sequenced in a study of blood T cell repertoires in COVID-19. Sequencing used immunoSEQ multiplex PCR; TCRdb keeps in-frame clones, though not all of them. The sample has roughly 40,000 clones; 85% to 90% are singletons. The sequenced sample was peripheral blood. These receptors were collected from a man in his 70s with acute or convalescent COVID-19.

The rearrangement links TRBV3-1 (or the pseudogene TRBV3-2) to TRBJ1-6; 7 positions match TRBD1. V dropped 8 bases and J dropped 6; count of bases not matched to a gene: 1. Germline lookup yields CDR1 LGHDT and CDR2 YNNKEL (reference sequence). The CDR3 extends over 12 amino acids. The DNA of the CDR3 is TGTGCCAGCCGGGACAGTAATTCACCCCTCCACTTT. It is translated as CASRDSNSPLHF.

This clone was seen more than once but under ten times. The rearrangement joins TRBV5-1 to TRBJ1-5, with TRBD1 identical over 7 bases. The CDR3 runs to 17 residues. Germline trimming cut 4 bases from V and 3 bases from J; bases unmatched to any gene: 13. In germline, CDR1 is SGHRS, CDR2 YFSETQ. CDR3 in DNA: TGCGCCAGCAGCCCGATACCGAGGGGGCCTCACAATCAGCCCCAGCATTTT. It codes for CASSPIPRGPHNQPQHF.

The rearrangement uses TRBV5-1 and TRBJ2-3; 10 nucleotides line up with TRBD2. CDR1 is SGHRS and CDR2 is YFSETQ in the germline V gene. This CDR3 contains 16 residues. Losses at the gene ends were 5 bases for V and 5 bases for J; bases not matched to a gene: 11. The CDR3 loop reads CASRPQERGGVDTQYF. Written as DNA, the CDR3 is TGCGCCAGCAGGCCCCAGGAGCGGGGGGGTGTAGATACGCAGTATTTT. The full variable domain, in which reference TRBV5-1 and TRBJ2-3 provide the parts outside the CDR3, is KAGVTQTPRYLIKTRGQQVTLSCSPISGHRSVSWYQQTPGQGLQFLFEYFSETQRNKGNFPGRFSGRQFSNSRSEMNVSTLELGDSALYLCASRPQERGGVDTQYFGPGTRLTVL.

The CDR3 nucleotides read TGTGCCATCAGTGAGACGGGTGGGACTGAAGCTTTCTTT. Translated, it gives CAISETGGTEAFF. The rearrangement uses TRBV10-3 and TRBJ1-1; D gene unclear. Trimming pared 2 bases from V and 5 bases from J, leaving 9 bases between. This CDR3 has 13 residues. The germline gives CDR1 ENHRY, CDR2 SYGVKD.

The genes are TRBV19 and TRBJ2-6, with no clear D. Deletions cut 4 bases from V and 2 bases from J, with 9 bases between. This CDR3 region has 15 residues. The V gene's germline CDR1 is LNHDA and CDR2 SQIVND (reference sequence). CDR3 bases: TGTGCCAGTAGTACGACATGGACTGGGGCCAACGTCCTGACTTTC. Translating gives CASSTTWTGANVLTF.

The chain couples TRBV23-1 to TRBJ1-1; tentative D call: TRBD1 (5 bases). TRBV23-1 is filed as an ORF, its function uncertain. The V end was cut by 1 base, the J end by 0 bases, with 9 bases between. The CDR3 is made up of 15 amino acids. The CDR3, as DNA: TGCGCCAGCAGTCAATTCAGGGCTTTGAACACTGAAGCTTTCTTT. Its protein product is CASSQFRALNTEAFF.

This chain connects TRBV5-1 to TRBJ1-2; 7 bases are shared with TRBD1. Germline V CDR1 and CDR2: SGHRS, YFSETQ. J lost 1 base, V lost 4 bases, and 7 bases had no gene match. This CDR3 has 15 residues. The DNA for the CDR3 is TGCGCCAGCAGCCCTCGTGGGACAGATAACTATGGCTACACCTTC. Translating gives CASSPRGTDNYGYTF.

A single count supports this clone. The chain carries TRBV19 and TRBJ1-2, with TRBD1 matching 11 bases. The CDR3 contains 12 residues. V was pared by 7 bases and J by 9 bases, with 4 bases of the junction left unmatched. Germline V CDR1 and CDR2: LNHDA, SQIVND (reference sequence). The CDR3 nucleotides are TGTGCCAGTATGGACAGGGGGCTGAGCTACACCTTC. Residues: CASMDRGLSYTF.

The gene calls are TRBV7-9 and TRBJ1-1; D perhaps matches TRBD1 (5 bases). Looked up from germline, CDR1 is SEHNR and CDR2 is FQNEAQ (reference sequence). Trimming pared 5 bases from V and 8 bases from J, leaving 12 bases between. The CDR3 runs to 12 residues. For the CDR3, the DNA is TGTGCCAGCAGCGTAACGACAGAGGAAGCTTTCTTT. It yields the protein CASSVTTEEAFF.

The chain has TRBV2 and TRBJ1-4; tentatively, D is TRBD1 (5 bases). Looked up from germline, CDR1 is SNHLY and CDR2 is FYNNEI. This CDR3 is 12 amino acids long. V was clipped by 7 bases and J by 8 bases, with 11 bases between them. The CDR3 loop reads CASTRQTEKLFF. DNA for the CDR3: TGTGCCAGCACCAGACAGACAGAAAAACTGTTTTTT.

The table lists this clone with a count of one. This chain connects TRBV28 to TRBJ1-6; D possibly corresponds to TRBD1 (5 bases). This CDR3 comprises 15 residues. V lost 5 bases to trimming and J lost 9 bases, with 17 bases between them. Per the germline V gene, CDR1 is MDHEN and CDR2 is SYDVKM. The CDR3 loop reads CASSPPGDSRSPLHF. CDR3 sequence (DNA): TGTGCCAGCAGTCCGCCGGGGGACTCTCGTTCACCCCTCCACTTT.

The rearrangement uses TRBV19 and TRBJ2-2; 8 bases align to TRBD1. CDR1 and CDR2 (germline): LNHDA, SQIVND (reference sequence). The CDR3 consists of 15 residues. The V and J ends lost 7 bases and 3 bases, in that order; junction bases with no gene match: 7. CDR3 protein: CASTLQGVDTGELFF. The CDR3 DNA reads TGTGCCAGTACCTTACAGGGGGTAGACACCGGGGAGCTGTTTTTT.

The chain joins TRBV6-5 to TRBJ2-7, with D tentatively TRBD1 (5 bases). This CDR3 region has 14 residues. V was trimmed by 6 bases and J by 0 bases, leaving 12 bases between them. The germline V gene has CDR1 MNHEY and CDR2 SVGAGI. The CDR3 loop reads CASRADSYSYEQYF. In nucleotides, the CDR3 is TGTGCCAGCAGGGCAGACAGCTACTCCTACGAGCAGTACTTC.

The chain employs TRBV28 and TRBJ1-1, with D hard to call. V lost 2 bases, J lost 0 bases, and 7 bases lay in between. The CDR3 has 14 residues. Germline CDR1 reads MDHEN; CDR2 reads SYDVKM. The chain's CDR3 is CASSLGLMNTEAFF. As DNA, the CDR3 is TGTGCCAGCAGTTTAGGCCTCATGAACACTGAAGCTTTCTTT.

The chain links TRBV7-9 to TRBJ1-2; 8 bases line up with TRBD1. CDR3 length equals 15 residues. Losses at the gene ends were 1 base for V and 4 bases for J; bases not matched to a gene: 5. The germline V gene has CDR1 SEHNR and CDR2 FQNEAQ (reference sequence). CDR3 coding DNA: TGTGCCAGCAGCTTAGAGGCAGGGGGCAGCTATGGCTACACCTTC. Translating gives CASSLEAGGSYGYTF. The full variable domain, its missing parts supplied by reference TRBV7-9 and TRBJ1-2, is DTGVSQNPRHKITKRGQNVTFRCDPISEHNRLYWYRQTLGQGPEFLTYFQNEAQLEKSRLLSDRFSAERPKGSFSTLEIQRTEQGDSAMYLCASSLEAGGSYGYTFGSGTRLTVV.

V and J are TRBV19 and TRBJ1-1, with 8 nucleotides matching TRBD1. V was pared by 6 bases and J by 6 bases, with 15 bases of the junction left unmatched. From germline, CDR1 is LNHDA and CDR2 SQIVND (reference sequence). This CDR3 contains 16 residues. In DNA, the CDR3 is TGTGCCAGTAGAATTTGGGCAGGGGGCGCAGATTCTGAAGCTTTCTTT. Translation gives CASRIWAGGADSEAFF.

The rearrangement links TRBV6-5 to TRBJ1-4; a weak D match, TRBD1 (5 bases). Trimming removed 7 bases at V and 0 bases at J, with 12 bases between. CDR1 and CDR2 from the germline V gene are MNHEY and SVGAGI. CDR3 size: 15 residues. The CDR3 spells CASKNRPATNEKLFF. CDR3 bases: TGTGCCAGCAAGAACAGGCCTGCAACTAATGAAAAACTGTTTTTT.

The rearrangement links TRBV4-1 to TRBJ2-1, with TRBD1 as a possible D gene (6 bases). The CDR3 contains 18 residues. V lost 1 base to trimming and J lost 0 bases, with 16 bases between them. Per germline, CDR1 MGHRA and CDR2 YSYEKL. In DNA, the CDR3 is TGCGCCAGCAGCCAAGCTGATGGGGGCGCTAGCTCCTACAATGAGCAGTTCTTC. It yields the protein CASSQADGGASSYNEQFF.

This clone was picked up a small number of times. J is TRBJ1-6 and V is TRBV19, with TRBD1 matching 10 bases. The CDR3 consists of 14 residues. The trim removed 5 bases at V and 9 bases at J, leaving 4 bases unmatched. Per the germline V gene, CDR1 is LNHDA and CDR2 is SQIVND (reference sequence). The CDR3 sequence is CASSFRDRGSPLHF. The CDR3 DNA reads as TGTGCCAGTAGTTTCCGGGACAGGGGTTCACCCCTCCACTTT.

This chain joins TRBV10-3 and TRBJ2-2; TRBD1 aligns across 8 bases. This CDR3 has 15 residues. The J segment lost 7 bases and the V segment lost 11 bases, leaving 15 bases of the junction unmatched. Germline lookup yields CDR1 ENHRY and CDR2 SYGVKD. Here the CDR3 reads CASQGAGTLNGELFF. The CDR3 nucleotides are TGTGCCTCTCAGGGGGCCGGTACACTGAACGGGGAGCTGTTTTTT.

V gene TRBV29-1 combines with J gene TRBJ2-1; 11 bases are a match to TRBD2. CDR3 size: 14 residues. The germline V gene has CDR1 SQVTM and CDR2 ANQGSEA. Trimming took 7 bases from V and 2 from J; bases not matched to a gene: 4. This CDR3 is CSALAGGPYNEQFF. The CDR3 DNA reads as TGCAGCGCTCTAGCGGGAGGCCCCTACAATGAGCAGTTCTTC.

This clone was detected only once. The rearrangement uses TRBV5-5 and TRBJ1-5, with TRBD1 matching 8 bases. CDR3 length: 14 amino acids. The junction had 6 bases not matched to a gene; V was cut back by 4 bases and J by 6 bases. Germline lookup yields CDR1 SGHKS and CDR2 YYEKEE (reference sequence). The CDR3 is CASSPGQGGQPQHF. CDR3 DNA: TGTGCCAGCAGCCCTGGACAGGGCGGTCAGCCCCAGCATTTT.

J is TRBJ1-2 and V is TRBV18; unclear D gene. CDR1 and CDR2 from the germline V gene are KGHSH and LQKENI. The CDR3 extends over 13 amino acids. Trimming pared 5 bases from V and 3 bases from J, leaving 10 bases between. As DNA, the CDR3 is TGTGCCAGCTCATCACTGTCAGACTATGGCTACACCTTC. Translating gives CASSSLSDYGYTF. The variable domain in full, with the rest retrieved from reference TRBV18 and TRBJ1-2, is NAGVMQNPRHLVRRRGQEARLRCSPMKGHSHVYWYRQLPEEGLKFMVYLQKENIIDESGMPKERFSAEFPKEGPSILRIQQVVRGDSAAYFCASSSLSDYGYTFGSGTRLTVV.

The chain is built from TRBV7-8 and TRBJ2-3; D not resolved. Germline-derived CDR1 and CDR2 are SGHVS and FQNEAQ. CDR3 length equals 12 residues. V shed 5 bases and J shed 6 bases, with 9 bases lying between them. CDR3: CASSPFEDTQYF. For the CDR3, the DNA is TGTGCCAGCAGCCCCTTCGAGGATACGCAGTATTTT. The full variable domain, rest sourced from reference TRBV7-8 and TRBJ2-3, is GAGVSQSPRYKVAKRGQDVALRCDPISGHVSLFWYQQALGQGPEFLTYFQNEAQLDKSGLPSDRFFAERPEGSVSTLKIQRTQQEDSAVYLCASSPFEDTQYFGPGTRLTVL.

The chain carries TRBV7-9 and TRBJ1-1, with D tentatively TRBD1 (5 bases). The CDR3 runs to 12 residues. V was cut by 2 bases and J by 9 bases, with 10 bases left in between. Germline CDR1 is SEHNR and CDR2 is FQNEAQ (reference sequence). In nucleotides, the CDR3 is TGTGCCAGCAGCTTACGGACACATCAAGCTTTCTTT. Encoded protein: CASSLRTHQAFF.

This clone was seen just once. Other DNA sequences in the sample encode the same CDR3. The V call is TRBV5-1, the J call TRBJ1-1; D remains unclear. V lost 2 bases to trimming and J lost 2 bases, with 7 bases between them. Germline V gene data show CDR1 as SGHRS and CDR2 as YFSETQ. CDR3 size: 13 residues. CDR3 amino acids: CASSFSGNTEAFF. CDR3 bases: TGCGCCAGCAGCTTTTCAGGTAACACTGAAGCTTTCTTT.

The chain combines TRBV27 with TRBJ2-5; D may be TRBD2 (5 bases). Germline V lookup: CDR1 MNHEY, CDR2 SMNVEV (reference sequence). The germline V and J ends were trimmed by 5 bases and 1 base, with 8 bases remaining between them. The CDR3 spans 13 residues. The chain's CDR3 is CASSRGSQETQYF. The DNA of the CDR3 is TGTGCCAGCAGTCGGGGTTCCCAAGAGACCCAGTACTTC.

The DNA for the CDR3 is TGTGCCAGCAGATCGGAGGCAGCTTTCTTT. Translation gives CASRSEAAFF. J is TRBJ1-1 and V is TRBV12-3 or TRBV12-4; no reliable D call. CDR3 length equals 10 residues. V was trimmed by 6 bases and J by 10 bases, leaving 9 bases between them.

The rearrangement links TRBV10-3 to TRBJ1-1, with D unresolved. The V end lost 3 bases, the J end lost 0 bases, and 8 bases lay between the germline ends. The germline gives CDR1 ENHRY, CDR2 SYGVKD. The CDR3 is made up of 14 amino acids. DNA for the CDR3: TGTGCCATCAGTGATGGCGGCATGAACACTGAAGCTTTCTTT. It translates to CAISDGGMNTEAFF.